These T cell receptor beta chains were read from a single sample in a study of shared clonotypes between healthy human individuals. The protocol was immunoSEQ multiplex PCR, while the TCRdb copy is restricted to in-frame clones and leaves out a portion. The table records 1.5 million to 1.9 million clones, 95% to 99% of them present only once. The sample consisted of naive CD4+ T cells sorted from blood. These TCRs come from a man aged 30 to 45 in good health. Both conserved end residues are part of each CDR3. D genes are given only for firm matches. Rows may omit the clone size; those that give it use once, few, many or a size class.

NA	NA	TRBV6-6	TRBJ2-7	TGTGCCAGCAGTCAGGACAGCCCCGGCTACGAGCAGTACTTC	CASSQDSPGYEQYF
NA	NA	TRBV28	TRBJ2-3	TGTGCCAGCAGTTTGGCGAGTGGCACAGATACGCAGTATTTT	CASSLASGTDTQYF
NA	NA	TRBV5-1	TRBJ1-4	TGCGCCAGCAGGCTCAGCTTGAATGAAAAACTGTTTTTT	CASRLSLNEKLFF
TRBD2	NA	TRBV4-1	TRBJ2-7	TGCGCCAGCAGCCAAGAAGGAAGTTCTAGGCTAGCGGGAGTAAACGAGCAGTACTTC	CASSQEGSSRLAGVNEQYF
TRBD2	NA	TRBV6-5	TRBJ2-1	TGTGCCAGCAGTTACTCGGGGAGGGAACCCTACAATGAGCAGTTCTTC	CASSYSGREPYNEQFF
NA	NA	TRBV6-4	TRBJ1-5	TGTGCCAGCAGTGCCAACGTTGGGGAAAATCAGCCCCAGCATTTT	CASSANVGENQPQHF
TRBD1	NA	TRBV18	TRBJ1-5	TGTGCCAGCTCACCAAGTTCAGGGGGCGGACAGCCCCAGCATTTT	CASSPSSGGGQPQHF
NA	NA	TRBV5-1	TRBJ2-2	TGCGCCAGCAGCTTGGGGAGGTCCGCGAACACCGGGGAGCTGTTTTTT	CASSLGRSANTGELFF
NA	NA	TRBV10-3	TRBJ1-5	TGTGCCATCAGCTCAAGCAATCAGCCCCAGCATTTT	CAISSSNQPQHF
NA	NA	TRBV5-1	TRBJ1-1	TGCGCCAGCGCCCGATCGAATGTGAACACTGAAGCTTTCTTT	CASARSNVNTEAFF
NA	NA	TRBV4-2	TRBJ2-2	TGTGCCAGCAGCCAAGAGGGGATAGGCGGGCAGAAAAAGGGCACCGGGGAGCTGTTTTTT	CASSQEGIGGQKKGTGELFF
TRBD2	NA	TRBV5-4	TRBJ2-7	TGTGCCAGCAGCAAAAGCGGGAGGGCCGACGAGCAGTACTTC	CASSKSGRADEQYF
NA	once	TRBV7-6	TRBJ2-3	TGTGCCAGCAGCCCCCGGACAGGCACAGATACGCAGTATTTT	CASSPRTGTDTQYF
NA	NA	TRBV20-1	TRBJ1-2	TGCAGTGCTAGCTCGGGGTCGGTATTACACTTC	CSASSGSVLHF
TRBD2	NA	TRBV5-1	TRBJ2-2	TGCGCCAGCATGCGGGAGTACCCCGGGGAGCTGTTTTTT	CASMREYPGELFF
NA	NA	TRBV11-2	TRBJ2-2	TGTGCCAGCAGCCCAGACTTAAACACCGGGGAGCTGTTTTTT	CASSPDLNTGELFF
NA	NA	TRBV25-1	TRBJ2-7	TGTGCCAGCAGTGAACAAGTAGCGCGGGGCTACGAGCAGTACTTC	CASSEQVARGYEQYF
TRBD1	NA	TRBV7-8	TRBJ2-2	TGTGCCAGCAGCCAAGGACAGGGTCGGTACACCGGGGAGCTGTTTTTT	CASSQGQGRYTGELFF
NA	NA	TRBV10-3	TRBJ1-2	TGTGCCATCAGTGAGGTAGGAGGGATCGGCTACACCTTC	CAISEVGGIGYTF
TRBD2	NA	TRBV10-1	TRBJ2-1	TGCGCCAGCAGTGAGTCACTAGCGGGTTTCTACAATGAGCAGTTCTTC	CASSESLAGFYNEQFF
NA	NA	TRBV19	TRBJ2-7	TGTGCCAGTAGTATCTACGGGCAAGGCGAGCAGTACTTC	CASSIYGQGEQYF
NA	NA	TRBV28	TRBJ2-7	TGTGCCAGCAGTTTATTGCCTGCCTACGAGCAGTACTTC	CASSLLPAYEQYF
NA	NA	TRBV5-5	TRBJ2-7	TGTGCCAGCAGCTGGTCTGAAGGGAAGGAGTACTTC	CASSWSEGKEYF
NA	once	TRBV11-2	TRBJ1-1	TGTGCCAGCAGCCCGCGATTGTCTGAAGCTTTCTTT	CASSPRLSEAFF
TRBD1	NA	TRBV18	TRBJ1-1	TGTGCCAGCTCACCTTCCAGTACAGGGGGCAGGGCTTTCTTT	CASSPSSTGGRAFF
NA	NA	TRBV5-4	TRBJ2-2	TGTGCCAGCAGCTTGGCTAGCGCGAGGCACGGGGAGCTGTTTTTT	CASSLASARHGELFF
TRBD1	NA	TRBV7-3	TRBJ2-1	TGTGCCAGCAGCCCTAGTTTTCGACAGGGATCGGGCGAGCAGTTCTTC	CASSPSFRQGSGEQFF
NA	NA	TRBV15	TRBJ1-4	TGTGCCACCAGCAGAGATCGCACGGGACTTGGGGAAAAACTGTTTTTT	CATSRDRTGLGEKLFF
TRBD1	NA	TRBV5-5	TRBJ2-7	TGTGCCAGCAGCACGGGACAGGGGATCGGCTACGAGCAGTACTTC	CASSTGQGIGYEQYF
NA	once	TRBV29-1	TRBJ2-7	TGCAGCGTTAAGCCGGGACCCCGGCCCTACGAGCAGTACTTC	CSVKPGPRPYEQYF
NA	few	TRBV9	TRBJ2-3	TGTGCCAGCAGCGTTGGAGATACGCAGTATTTT	CASSVGDTQYF
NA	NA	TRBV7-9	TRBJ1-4	TGTGCCAGCAGCTTAGCCACGGGTCTAAAGGAAAAACTGTTTTTT	CASSLATGLKEKLFF
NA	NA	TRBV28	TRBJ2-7	TGTGCCAGCAGTTTTTCCCGTGTCTCCTACGAGCAGTACTTC	CASSFSRVSYEQYF
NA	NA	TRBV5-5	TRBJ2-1	TGTGCCAGCAGCTTGAGGCAGGTTAGCTCCTACAATGAGCAGTTCTTC	CASSLRQVSSYNEQFF
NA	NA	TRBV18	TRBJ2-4	TGTGCCAGCTCGCCGGGATTCTTAGCCAAAAACATTCAGTACTTC	CASSPGFLAKNIQYF
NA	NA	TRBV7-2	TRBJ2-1	TGTGCCAGCAGCTTAATGCAGGCGGTGGATGAGCAGTTCTTC	CASSLMQAVDEQFF